These 23 T cell receptor beta chains were all obtained from the same sample, sequenced in a study of regulatory and conventional T cells in RAG deficiency. Blood CD4+ CD25-low CD127-high conventional T cells supplied the genomic DNA template. Some clones are missing from TCRdb's copy, which holds only in-frame ones; the method was immunoSEQ multiplex PCR. The repertoire holds over 45,000 clones, with approximately 90% as singletons. This sample was also put to use in a study of regulatory T cells. That study adds: The primer mix had 52 TRBV and 13 TRBJ primers.

The sample comprised CD4+ effector T cells sorted from blood. These receptors all stem from a human donor in good health.

This clone occurred once. The chain combines TRBV18 with TRBJ2-2; D unclear. Germline V gives CDR1 KGHSH, CDR2 LQKENI. Deletions cut 5 bases from V and 8 bases from J, with 15 bases between. The CDR3 totals 14 residues. The CDR3 sequence: CASSGRSGQGELFF. Here the CDR3 DNA reads TGTGCCAGCTCAGGCCGGTCGGGCCAAGGGGAGCTGTTTTTT.

CDR3 DNA: TGTGCCAGCAGGAATCCCGACAACACCGGGGAGCTGTTTTTT. This sequence encodes CASRNPDNTGELFF. The rearrangement links TRBV27 to TRBJ2-2; no reliable D call. CDR1 is MNHEY, CDR2 SMNVEV, per germline (reference sequence). This CDR3 comprises 14 residues. Trimming took off 6 bases at V and 2 bases at J, with 10 bases between the two ends.

This chain uses TRBV19 with TRBJ2-3; D uncertain. With 7 bases removed from V and 0 bases from J, the gap between germline ends came to 11 bases. The CDR3 runs 14 residues. Germline CDR1 LNHDA, CDR2 SQIVND (reference sequence). The CDR3 region has the DNA TGTGCCAGTAATCGTCCGGACAGCACAGATACGCAGTATTTT. Residues: CASNRPDSTDTQYF. Drawing the rest from reference TRBV19 and TRBJ2-3, the complete variable domain is DGGITQSPKYLFRKEGQNVTLSCEQNLNHDAMYWYRQDPGQGLRLIYYSQIVNDFQKGDIAEGYSVSREKKESFPLTVTSAQKNPTAFYLCASNRPDSTDTQYFGPGTRLTVL.

This clone was counted between two and nine times. The V gene is TRBV28, the J gene TRBJ2-2, with TRBD1 matching 12 bases. The CDR3 length is 15 residues. V lost 6 bases and J lost 7; bases outside the gene matches: 6. Germline V gives CDR1 MDHEN, CDR2 SYDVKM. CDR3 sequence: CASRIGTGGYGELFF. The CDR3 nucleotides read TGTGCCAGCAGAATTGGGACAGGGGGCTACGGGGAGCTGTTTTTT.

This clone was seen just once. V and J are TRBV7-8 and TRBJ2-1; 9 bases fit TRBD2. The V and J ends lost 0 bases and 7 bases, in that order; junction bases with no gene match: 16. Looked up from germline, CDR1 is SGHVS and CDR2 is FQNEAQ. This CDR3 comprises 19 residues. This CDR3 reads CASSLAPTSLSGSGNEQFF. In DNA form, the CDR3 reads TGTGCCAGCAGCTTAGCCCCTACGAGCCTTAGCGGGAGTGGAAATGAGCAGTTCTTC.

This sequence joins TRBV5-1 and TRBJ2-7; 9 bases are shared with TRBD1. Germline CDR1 SGHRS, CDR2 YFSETQ. The CDR3 runs 14 residues. V gave up 4 bases and J gave up 2 bases; unmatched junction bases: 4. The CDR3 spells CASSAGTGTYEQYF. The CDR3, as DNA: TGCGCCAGCAGCGCTGGGACAGGGACCTACGAGCAGTACTTC.

This sequence joins TRBV5-8 and TRBJ1-2, with 7 bases that match TRBD1. Germline V gene lookup returns CDR1 SGHTS and CDR2 YDEGEE. The CDR3 covers 15 residues. The V gene end was trimmed by 4 bases and the J gene end by 3 bases; junction bases not matched to a gene: 9. The CDR3 reads CASSPKQGYDYGYTF. CDR3 coding DNA: TGTGCCAGCAGCCCAAAACAGGGGTACGACTATGGCTACACCTTC.

This clone was observed a handful of times. Additional DNA sequences in this sample encode the identical CDR3. V gene TRBV19 combines with J gene TRBJ1-4, with TRBD1 as a possible D gene (5 bases). Germline V lookup: CDR1 LNHDA, CDR2 SQIVND (reference sequence). V was shortened by 3 bases and J by 2 bases, with 7 bases between the two germline ends. This CDR3 comprises 14 residues. The CDR3 DNA is TGTGCCAGTAGTATCACAGGTACTAATGAAAAACTGTTTTTT. It codes for CASSITGTNEKLFF.

V gene TRBV5-1 combines with J gene TRBJ2-7; D possibly corresponds to TRBD1 (6 bases). Germline CDR1 is SGHRS and CDR2 is YFSETQ. Trimming took off 4 bases at V and 0 bases at J, with 14 bases between the two ends. This CDR3 spans 15 amino acids. The CDR3 DNA reads TGCGCCAGCAGCCGCCTGGAGGACAGCTCCTACGAGCAGTACTTC. Translation: CASSRLEDSSYEQYF.

The chain combines TRBV5-8 with TRBJ1-5; 8 bases agree with TRBD1. V gave up 4 bases and J gave up 0 bases; unmatched junction bases: 6. Looked up from germline, CDR1 is SGHTS and CDR2 is YDEGEE. The CDR3 runs to 16 residues. The CDR3, as DNA: TGTGCCAGCAGCCCGCAGACAGGGGTTAGCAATCAGCCCCAGCATTTT. Translating it yields CASSPQTGVSNQPQHF.

The J gene is TRBJ2-5, the V gene TRBV28, with D perhaps assigned TRBD1 or TRBD2 (5 bases each). The CDR3 contains 15 residues. V was clipped by 2 bases and J by 9 bases, with 19 bases between them. Germline-derived CDR1 and CDR2 are MDHEN and SYDVKM. CDR3 in amino acids: CASSLGSTARGAQYF. Here the CDR3 DNA reads TGTGCCAGCAGTTTAGGATCGACAGCCCGAGGGGCCCAGTACTTC.

This chain joins TRBV28 and TRBJ2-7, with 11 bases that match TRBD2. This CDR3 has 18 residues. Per the germline V gene, CDR1 is MDHEN and CDR2 is SYDVKM. V lost 4 bases, J lost 4 bases, and 15 bases stayed unmatched. This CDR3 is CASSSLLAGASIRYEQYF. In DNA form, the CDR3 reads TGTGCCAGCAGTTCCTTACTAGCGGGGGCCTCAATAAGATACGAGCAGTACTTC. The entire variable domain, with the rest obtained from reference TRBV28 and TRBJ2-7, is as follows: DVKVTQSSRYLVKRTGEKVFLECVQDMDHENMFWYRQDPGLGLRLIYFSYDVKMKEKGDIPEGYSVSREKKERFSLILESASTNQTSMYLCASSSLLAGASIRYEQYFGPGTRLTVT.

V is TRBV19 and J is TRBJ1-1; 9 nucleotides match TRBD1. The germline gives CDR1 LNHDA, CDR2 SQIVND (reference sequence). This CDR3 comprises 15 residues. The V and J ends lost 5 bases and 5 bases, in that order; junction bases with no gene match: 9. The CDR3, as DNA: TGTGCCAGTAGTGCCGGGACAGGGTTTAGGACTGAAGCTTTCTTT. The encoded protein is CASSAGTGFRTEAFF.

J is TRBJ2-7 and V is TRBV6-5, with 15 bases fitting TRBD2. The J segment lost 5 bases and the V segment lost 8 bases, leaving 1 base of the junction unmatched. The CDR3 runs 13 residues. Germline V gene lookup returns CDR1 MNHEY and CDR2 SVGAGI. The CDR3: CASGLAGGHEQYF. The CDR3 DNA follows: TGTGCCAGCGGACTAGCGGGGGGGCACGAGCAGTACTTC.

This clone was detected once. This sequence joins TRBV18 and TRBJ1-4; 7 bases align to TRBD1. The CDR3 is 14 amino acids. Germline CDR1 is KGHSH and CDR2 is LQKENI. V shed 3 bases and J 7 bases; nucleotides not matched to a gene: 5. This CDR3 is CASSPGQRIEKLFF. The CDR3 region has the DNA TGTGCCAGCTCACCGGGACAGCGGATTGAAAAACTGTTTTTT.

The rearrangement links TRBV7-2 to TRBJ1-1; perhaps TRBD1 as D (5 bases). The CDR3 loop spans 14 amino acids. Trimming took 5 bases from V and 4 from J, leaving 14 bases between them. Germline CDR1 SGHTA, CDR2 FQGNSA. The CDR3 protein is CASSLRLGGTEAFF. The DNA for the CDR3 is TGTGCCAGCAGCCTCCGTTTGGGGGGCACTGAAGCTTTCTTT. Looking up the rest from reference TRBV7-2 and TRBJ1-1 gives the full variable domain: GAGVSQSPSNKVTEKGKDVELRCDPISGHTALYWYRQSLGQGLEFLIYFQGNSAPDKSGLPSDRFSAERTGGSVSTLTIQRTQQEDSAVYLCASSLRLGGTEAFFGQGTRLTVV.

V is TRBV18 and J is TRBJ1-2, with D unclear. The CDR3 length is 12 residues. V lost 3 bases, J lost 7 bases, and 9 bases lay in between. Germline CDR1 is KGHSH and CDR2 is LQKENI. Here the CDR3 reads CASSPGPLGYTF. In nucleotides, the CDR3 is TGTGCCAGCTCACCGGGCCCGCTTGGCTACACCTTC.

Concerning this clone itself: The junction departs from germline at one end; a sequencing error may be responsible. The CDR3: CAGSLPSASGTSYEQYF. CDR3 DNA: TGTGCCGGCAGTTTACCCAGCGCATCTGGGACAAGCTACGAGCAGTACTTC. The rearrangement joins TRBV28 to TRBJ2-7, with TRBD1 as a possible D gene (6 bases). The CDR3 runs to 17 residues. Germline loops: CDR1 MDHEN, CDR2 SYDVKM.

The rearrangement links TRBV20-1 to TRBJ1-1; no reliable D call. Between the trimmed V and J ends, which lost 3 bases and 7 bases, there was a span of 6 bases. The CDR3 runs 10 residues. Germline V gene data show CDR1 as DFQATT and CDR2 as SNEGSKA (reference sequence). CDR3 amino acids: CSASSFEAFF. CDR3 in DNA: TGCAGTGCTAGCAGCTTTGAAGCTTTCTTT.

The chain carries TRBV7-3 and TRBJ2-3; TRBD2 agrees at 16 bases. Germline V CDR1 and CDR2: SGHTA, FQGTGA. The V gene end was trimmed by 8 bases and the J gene end by 9 bases; junction bases not matched to a gene: 2. The length of the CDR3 is 13 residues. The CDR3: CASGGLAGGTQYF. The DNA for the CDR3 is TGTGCCAGCGGGGGACTAGCGGGAGGGACGCAGTATTTT.

V usage is TRBV6-5 and J usage is TRBJ2-2, with D unclear. Germline values: CDR1 MNHEY, CDR2 SVGAGI. Deletions cut 9 bases from V and 4 bases from J, with 15 bases between. The CDR3 extends over 14 amino acids. Here the CDR3 reads CASKRTGGTGELFF. Here the CDR3 DNA reads TGTGCCAGTAAAAGAACGGGCGGCACCGGGGAGCTGTTTTTT.

V gene TRBV14 combines with J gene TRBJ2-1; no definite D call. This CDR3 has 11 residues. V shed 5 bases and J shed 7 bases, with 6 bases lying between them. The germline CDR1 and CDR2 sequences are SGHDN and FVKESK. The CDR3 sequence: CASSRVNEQFF. The CDR3 DNA sequence: TGTGCCAGCAGCAGGGTTAATGAGCAGTTCTTC.

The V gene is TRBV7-2, the J gene TRBJ1-1, with D maybe TRBD1 (5 bases). Looked up from germline, CDR1 is SGHTA and CDR2 is FQGNSA. This CDR3 spans 14 amino acids. With 2 bases removed from V and 4 bases from J, the gap between germline ends came to 11 bases. The CDR3 DNA reads TGTGCCAGCAGCTTAATTGGAGGGGTCACTGAAGCTTTCTTT. Its protein is CASSLIGGVTEAFF.